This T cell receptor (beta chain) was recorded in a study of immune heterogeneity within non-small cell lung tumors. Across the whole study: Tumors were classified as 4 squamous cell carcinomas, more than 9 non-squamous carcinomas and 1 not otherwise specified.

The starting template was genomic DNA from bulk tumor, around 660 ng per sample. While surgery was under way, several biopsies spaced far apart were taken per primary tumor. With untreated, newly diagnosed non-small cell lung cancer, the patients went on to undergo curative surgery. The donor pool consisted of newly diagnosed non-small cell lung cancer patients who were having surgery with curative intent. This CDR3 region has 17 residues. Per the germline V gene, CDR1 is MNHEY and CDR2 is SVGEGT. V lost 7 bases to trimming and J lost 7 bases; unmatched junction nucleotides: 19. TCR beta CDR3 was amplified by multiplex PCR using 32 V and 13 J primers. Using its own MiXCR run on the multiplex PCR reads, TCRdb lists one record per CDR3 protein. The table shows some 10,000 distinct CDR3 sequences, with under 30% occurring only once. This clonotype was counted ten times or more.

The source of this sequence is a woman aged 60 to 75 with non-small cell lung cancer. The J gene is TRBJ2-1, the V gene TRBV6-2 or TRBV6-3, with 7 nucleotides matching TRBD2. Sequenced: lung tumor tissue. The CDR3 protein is CASNVRWRERAGNEQFF. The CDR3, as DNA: TGTGCCAGCAACGTCCGGTGGCGGGAGCGCGCGGGGAATGAGCAGTTCTTC.